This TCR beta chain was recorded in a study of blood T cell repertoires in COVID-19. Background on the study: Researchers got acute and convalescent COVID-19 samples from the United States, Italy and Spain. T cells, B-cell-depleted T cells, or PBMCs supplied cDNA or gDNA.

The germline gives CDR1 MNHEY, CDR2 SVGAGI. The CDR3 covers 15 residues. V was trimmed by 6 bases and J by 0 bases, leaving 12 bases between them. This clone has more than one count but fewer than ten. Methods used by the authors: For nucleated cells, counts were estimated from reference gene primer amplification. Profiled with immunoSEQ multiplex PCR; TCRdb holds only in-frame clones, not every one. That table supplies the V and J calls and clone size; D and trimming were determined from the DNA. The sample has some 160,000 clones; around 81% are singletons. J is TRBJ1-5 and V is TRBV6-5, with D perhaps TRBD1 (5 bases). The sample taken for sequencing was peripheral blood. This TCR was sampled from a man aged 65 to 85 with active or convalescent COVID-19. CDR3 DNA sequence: TGTGCCAGCAGGATGACAGTTTATAGCAATCAGCCCCAGCATTTT. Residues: CASRMTVYSNQPQHF.